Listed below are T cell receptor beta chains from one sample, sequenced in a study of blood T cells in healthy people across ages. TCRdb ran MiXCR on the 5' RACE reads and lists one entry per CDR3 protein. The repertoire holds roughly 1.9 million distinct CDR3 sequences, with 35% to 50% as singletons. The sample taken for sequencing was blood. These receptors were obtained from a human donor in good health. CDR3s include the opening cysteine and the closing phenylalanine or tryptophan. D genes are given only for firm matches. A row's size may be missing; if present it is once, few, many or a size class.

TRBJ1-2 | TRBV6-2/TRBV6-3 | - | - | CASSPSRGIGYTF | TGTGCCAGCAGCCCGTCGAGGGGAATTGGCTACACCTTC
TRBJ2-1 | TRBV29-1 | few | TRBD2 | CSVERGGEYNGQFF | TGCAGCGTTGAACGGGGGGGCGAATACAATGGGCAGTTCTTC
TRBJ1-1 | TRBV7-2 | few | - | CASSPTPITQAFF | TGTGCCAGCAGCCCCACCCCGATTACCCAAGCTTTCTTT
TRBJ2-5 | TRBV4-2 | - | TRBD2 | CASSHGLAGGRGTQYF | TGTGCCAGCAGCCATGGACTAGCGGGGGGCAGAGGGACCCAGTACTTC
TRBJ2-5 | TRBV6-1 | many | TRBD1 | CASSRTGLWETQYF | TGTGCCAGCAGTCGGACAGGGTTGTGGGAGACCCAGTACTTC
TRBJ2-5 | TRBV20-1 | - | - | CSARGIGQPLRGTQYF | TGCAGTGCTAGGGGGATAGGACAGCCGCTAAGGGGGACCCAGTACTTC
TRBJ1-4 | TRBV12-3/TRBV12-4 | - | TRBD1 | CASSPRTGGAYWEEKLFF | TGTGCCAGCAGTCCCCGGACAGGGGGCGCGTATTGGGAAGAAAAACTGTTTTTT
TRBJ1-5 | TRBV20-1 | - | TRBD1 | CSAIGQGGNQPQHF | TGCAGTGCGATAGGACAGGGAGGCAATCAGCCCCAGCATTTT
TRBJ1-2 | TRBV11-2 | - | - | CASRPAGQRLHPRYGYTF | TGTGCCAGCCGCCCGGCCGGACAGCGACTCCATCCTCGATATGGCTACACCTTC
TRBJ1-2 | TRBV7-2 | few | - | CASSLDRGASTF | TGTGCCAGCAGCTTAGATCGGGGCGCATCCACCTTC
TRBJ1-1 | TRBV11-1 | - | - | CASSGAAGNTEAFF | TGTGCCAGCAGCGGCGCGGCAGGGAACACTGAAGCTTTCTTT
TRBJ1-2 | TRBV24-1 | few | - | CATGGENYGYTF | TGTGCCACGGGTGGAGAGAACTATGGCTACACCTTC
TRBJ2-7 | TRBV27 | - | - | CASSLRTEYEQYF | TGTGCCAGCAGTCTCCGGACGGAGTACGAGCAGTACTTC
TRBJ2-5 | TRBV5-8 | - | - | CASTLTTIYQETQYF | TGTGCCAGCACCCTGACAACAATATACCAAGAGACCCAGTACTTC
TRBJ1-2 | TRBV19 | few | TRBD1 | CASSEGQDLGYTF | TGTGCCAGTAGTGAAGGACAGGACCTTGGCTACACCTTC
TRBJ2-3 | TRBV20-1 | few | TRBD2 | CSARALSSGGTDTQYF | TGCAGTGCTAGAGCTCTCTCTAGCGGGGGGACAGATACGCAGTATTTT
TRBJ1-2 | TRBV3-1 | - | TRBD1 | CASSPFPGQGISYTF | TGTGCCAGCAGCCCCTTTCCGGGACAGGGGATTAGCTACACCTTC
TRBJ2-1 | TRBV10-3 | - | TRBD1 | CATRDREDEQFF | TGTGCCACCCGGGACAGGGAGGATGAGCAGTTCTTC
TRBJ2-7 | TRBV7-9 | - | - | CASSLKGVGQYF | TGTGCCAGCAGCCTTAAGGGGGTAGGCCAGTACTTC
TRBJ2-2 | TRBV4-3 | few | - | CASSQQLANTGELFF | TGCGCCAGCAGCCAACAGCTCGCGAACACCGGGGAGCTGTTTTTT
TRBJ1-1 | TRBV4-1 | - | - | CANRAGIEAFF | TGCGCCAACAGGGCGGGAATTGAAGCTTTCTTT
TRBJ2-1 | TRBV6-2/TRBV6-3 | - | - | CASREEESSSYNEQFF | TGTGCCAGCAGGGAGGAGGAGTCCTCGTCCTACAATGAGCAGTTCTTC
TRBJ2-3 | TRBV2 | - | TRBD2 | CASSEGSGGARDTQYF | TGTGCCAGCAGTGAAGGAAGCGGGGGGGCCCGAGATACGCAGTATTTT
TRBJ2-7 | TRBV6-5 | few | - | CASSNLRSGDYEQYF | TGTGCCAGCAGTAACCTCCGTTCGGGCGACTACGAGCAGTACTTC
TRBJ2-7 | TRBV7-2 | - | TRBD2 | CASSAKLIAGPNYEQYF | TGTGCCAGCAGCGCCAAACTAATAGCGGGTCCCAACTACGAGCAGTACTTC
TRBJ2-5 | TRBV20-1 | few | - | CSVEFQETQYF | TGCAGTGTCGAGTTCCAAGAGACCCAGTACTTC
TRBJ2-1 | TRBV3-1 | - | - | CASSHGGSIIGSYNEQFF | TGTGCCAGCAGCCATGGTGGTAGCATAATAGGCTCCTACAATGAGCAGTTCTTC